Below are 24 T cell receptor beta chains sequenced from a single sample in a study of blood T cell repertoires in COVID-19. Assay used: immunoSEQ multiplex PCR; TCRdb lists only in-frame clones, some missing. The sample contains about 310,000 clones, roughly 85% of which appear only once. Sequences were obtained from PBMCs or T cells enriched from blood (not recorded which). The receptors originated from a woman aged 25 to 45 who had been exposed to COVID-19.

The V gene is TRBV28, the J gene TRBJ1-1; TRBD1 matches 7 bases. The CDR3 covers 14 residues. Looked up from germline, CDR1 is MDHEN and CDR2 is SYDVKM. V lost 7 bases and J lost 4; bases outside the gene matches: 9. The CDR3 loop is CASTRQGVATEAFF. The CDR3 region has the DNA TGTGCCAGCACCAGACAGGGCGTAGCCACTGAAGCTTTCTTT.

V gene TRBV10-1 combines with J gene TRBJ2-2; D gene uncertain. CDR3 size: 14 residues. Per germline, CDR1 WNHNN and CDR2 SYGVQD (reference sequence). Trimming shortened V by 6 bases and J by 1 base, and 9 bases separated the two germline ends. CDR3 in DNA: TGCGCCAGCAGCCCCACTCAGAACACCGGGGAGCTGTTTTTT. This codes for CASSPTQNTGELFF.

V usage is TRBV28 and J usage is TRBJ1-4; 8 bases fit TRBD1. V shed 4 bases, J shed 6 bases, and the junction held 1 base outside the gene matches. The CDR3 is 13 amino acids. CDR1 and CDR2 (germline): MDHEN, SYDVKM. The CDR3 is CASSSGQDEKLFF. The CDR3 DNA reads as TGTGCCAGCAGTTCGGGACAGGATGAAAAACTGTTTTTT.

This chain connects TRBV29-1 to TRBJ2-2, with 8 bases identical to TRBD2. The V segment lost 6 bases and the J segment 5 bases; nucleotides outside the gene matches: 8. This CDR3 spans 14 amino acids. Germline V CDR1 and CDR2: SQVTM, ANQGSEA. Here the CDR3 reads CSVRGTSGTGELFF. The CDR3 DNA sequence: TGCAGCGTGAGGGGAACTAGCGGAACCGGGGAGCTGTTTTTT.

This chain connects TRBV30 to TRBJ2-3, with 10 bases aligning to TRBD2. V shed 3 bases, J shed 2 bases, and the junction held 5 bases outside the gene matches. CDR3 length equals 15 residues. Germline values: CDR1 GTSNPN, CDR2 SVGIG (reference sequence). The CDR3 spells CAWSAAGGATDTQYF. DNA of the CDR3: TGTGCCTGGAGCGCAGCGGGAGGGGCCACAGATACGCAGTATTTT.

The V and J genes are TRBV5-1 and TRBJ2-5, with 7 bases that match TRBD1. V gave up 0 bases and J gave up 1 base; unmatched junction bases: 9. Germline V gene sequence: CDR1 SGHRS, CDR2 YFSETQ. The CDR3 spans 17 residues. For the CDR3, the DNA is TGCGCCAGCAGCTTGGCTGGGGTAGGGGGCGGCCAAGAGACCCAGTACTTC. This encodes CASSLAGVGGGQETQYF.

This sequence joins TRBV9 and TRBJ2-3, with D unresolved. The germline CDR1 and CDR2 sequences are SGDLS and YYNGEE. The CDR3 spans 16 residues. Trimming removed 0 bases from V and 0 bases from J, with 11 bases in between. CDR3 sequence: CASSVGAALSTDTQYF. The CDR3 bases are TGTGCCAGCAGCGTAGGGGCCGCCCTAAGCACAGATACGCAGTATTTT.

CDR3 protein: CASSPLTKTGGGNTIYF. In DNA, the CDR3 is TGTGCCAGCTCACCGCTAACCAAAACCGGGGGTGGAAACACCATATATTTT. The genes are TRBV18 and TRBJ1-3, with a tentative D call TRBD1 (5 bases). The germline V gene has CDR1 KGHSH and CDR2 LQKENI. V was clipped by 3 bases and J by 3 bases, with 18 bases between them. The CDR3 consists of 17 residues.

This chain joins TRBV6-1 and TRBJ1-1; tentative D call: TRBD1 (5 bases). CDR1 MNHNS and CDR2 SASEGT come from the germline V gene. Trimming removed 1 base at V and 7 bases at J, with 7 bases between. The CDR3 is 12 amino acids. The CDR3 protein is CASSEVTVEAFF. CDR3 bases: TGTGCCAGCAGTGAAGTGACAGTTGAAGCTTTCTTT.

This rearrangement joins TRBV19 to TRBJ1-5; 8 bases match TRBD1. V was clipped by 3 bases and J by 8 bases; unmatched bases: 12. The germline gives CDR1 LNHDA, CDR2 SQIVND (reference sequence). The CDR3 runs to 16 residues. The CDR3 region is CASSILIGTGGEPQHF. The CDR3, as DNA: TGTGCCAGTAGTATCTTAATCGGGACAGGTGGGGAGCCCCAGCATTTT. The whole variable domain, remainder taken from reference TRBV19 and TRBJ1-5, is DGGITQSPKYLFRKEGQNVTLSCEQNLNHDAMYWYRQDPGQGLRLIYYSQIVNDFQKGDIAEGYSVSREKKESFPLTVTSAQKNPTAFYLCASSILIGTGGEPQHFGDGTRLSIL.

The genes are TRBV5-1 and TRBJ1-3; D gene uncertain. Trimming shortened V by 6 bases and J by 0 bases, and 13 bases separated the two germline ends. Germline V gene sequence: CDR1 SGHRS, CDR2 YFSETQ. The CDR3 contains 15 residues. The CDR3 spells CASKNGLDSGNTIYF. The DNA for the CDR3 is TGCGCCAGCAAGAACGGACTAGACTCTGGAAACACCATATATTTT.

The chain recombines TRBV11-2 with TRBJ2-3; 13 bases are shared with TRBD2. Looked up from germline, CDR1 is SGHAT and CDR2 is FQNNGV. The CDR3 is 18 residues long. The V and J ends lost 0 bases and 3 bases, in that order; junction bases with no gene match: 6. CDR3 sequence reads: CASSLDTSGRGRTDTQYF. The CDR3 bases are TGTGCCAGCAGCTTAGATACTAGCGGGAGGGGAAGGACAGATACGCAGTATTTT.

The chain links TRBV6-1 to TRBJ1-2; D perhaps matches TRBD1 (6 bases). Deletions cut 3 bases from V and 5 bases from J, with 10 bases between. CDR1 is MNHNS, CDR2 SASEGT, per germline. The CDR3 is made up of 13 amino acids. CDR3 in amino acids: CASSDGQFYGYTF. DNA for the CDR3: TGTGCCAGCAGTGATGGACAGTTTTATGGCTACACCTTC.

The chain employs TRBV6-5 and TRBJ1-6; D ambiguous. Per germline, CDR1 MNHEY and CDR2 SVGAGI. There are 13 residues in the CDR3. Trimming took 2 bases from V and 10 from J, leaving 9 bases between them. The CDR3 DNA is TGTGCCAGCAGTTACCTACTCCAATCACCCCTCCACTTT. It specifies CASSYLLQSPLHF.

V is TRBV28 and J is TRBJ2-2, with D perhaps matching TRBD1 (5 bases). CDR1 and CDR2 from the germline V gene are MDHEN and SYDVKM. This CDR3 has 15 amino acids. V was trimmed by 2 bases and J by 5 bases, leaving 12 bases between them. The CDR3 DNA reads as TGTGCCAGCAGTTTAGTGGGGCGCGAAACCGGGGAGCTGTTTTTT. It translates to CASSLVGRETGELFF.

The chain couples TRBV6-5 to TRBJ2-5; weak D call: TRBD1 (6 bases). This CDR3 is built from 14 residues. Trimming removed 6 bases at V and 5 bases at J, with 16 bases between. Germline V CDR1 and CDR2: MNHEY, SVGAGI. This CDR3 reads CASSQGLRAETQYF. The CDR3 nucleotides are TGTGCCAGCAGCCAGGGGCTGAGGGCGGAGACCCAGTACTTC.

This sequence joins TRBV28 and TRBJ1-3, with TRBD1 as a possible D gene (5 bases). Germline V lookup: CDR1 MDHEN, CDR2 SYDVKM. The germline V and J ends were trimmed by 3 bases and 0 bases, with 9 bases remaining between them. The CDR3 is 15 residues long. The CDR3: CASSFNRYSGNTIYF. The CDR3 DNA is TGTGCCAGCAGTTTTAACAGGTACTCTGGAAACACCATATATTTT.

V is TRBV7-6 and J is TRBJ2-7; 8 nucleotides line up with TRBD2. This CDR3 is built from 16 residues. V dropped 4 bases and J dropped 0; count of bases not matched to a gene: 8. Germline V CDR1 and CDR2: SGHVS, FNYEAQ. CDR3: CASSSRGGRSSYEQYF. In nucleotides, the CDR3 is TGTGCCAGCAGCTCCCGGGGGGGGCGTAGCTCCTACGAGCAGTACTTC.

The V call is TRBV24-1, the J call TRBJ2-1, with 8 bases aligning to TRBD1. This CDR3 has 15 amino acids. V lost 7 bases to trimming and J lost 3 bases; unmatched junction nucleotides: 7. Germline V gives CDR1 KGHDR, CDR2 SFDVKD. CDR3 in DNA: TGTGCCACCAGCCTGACAGGGGCTAACTACAATGAGCAGTTCTTC. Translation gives CATSLTGANYNEQFF.

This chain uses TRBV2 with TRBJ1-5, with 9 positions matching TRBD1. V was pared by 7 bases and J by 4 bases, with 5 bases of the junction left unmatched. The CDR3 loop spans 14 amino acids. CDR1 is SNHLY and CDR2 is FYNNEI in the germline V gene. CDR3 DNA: TGTGCCAGCATCGGGACAGGGACGAATCAGCCCCAGCATTTT. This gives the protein CASIGTGTNQPQHF.

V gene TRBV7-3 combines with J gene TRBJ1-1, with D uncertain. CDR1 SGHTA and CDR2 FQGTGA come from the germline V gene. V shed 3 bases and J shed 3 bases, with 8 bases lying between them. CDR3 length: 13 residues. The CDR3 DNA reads TGTGCCAGCAGCTTGACAACGGACACTGAAGCTTTCTTT. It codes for CASSLTTDTEAFF.

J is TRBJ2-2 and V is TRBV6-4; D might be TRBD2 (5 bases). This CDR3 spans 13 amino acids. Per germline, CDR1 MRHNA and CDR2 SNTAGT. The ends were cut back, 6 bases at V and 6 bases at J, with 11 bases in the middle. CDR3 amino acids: CASRHDGAGELFF. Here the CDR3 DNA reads TGTGCCAGCAGACACGACGGGGCCGGGGAGCTGTTTTTT.

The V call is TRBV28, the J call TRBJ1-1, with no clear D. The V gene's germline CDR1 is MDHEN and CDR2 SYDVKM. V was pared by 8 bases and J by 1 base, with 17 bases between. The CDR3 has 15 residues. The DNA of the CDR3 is TGTGCCAGCTCCCGAAGCGGAACTCAGAACACTGAAGCTTTCTTT. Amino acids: CASSRSGTQNTEAFF. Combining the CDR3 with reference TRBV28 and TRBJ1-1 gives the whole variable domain DVKVTQSSRYLVKRTGEKVFLECVQDMDHENMFWYRQDPGLGLRLIYFSYDVKMKEKGDIPEGYSVSREKKERFSLILESASTNQTSMYLCASSRSGTQNTEAFFGQGTRLTVV.

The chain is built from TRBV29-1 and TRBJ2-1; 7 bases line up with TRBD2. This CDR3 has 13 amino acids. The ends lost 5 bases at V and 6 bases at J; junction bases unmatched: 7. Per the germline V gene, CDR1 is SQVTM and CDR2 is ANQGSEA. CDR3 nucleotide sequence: TGCAGCGTTATAGTAGGCGGGGGCAATGAGCAGTTCTTC. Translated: CSVIVGGGNEQFF.